This T cell receptor (beta chain) emerged from a study of vaccination and CD4 T cells after COVID-19. About the research overall: Four females and six males made up the convalescents, with two Hispanic. SARS-CoV-2, HCoV-NL63, HCoV-OC43 and HCoV-229E supplied the overlapping spike peptides used to stimulate cells.

This clonotype was recorded only once. Antigen specificity is unknown. The treatment is: roughly 10-day PBMC culture with coronavirus spike peptide pools or control peptides (ViraFEST assay). Cultured CD4+ T-cell DNA underwent Oncomine TCR Beta short-read sequencing. TCRdb independently ran MiXCR on the PCR reads; one entry per CDR3 protein. The sample has 21,000 or so distinct CDR3 sequences; about three quarters are singletons. This clonotype originated in a human donor who had recovered from COVID-19. The sequenced sample was CD4+ T cells from blood, cultured in vitro.

The DNA for the CDR3 is TGTGCCAGCAGCTTAATCGGACAGAACACTGAAGCTTTCTTT. Residues: CASSLIGQNTEAFF. This sequence joins TRBV7-3 and TRBJ1-1, with D possibly being TRBD1 (5 bases). The length of the CDR3 is 14 residues. Per germline, CDR1 SGHTA and CDR2 FQGTGA. V was trimmed by 1 base and J by 1 base, leaving 7 bases between them.